These T cell receptor beta chains were read from a single sample in a study of T-cell reconstitution after alpha-beta-depleted transplantation in children. Each CDR3 protein gets one entry after TCRdb re-called the PCR reads with MiXCR. The sample includes some 70,000 distinct CDR3 sequences, 7.3% of them seen just once. Sequenced material: PBMCs from the stem cell graft donor, taken from the stem cell graft. The receptor set was obtained from a human donor who donated a stem cell graft to a child with acute lymphoblastic leukemia. CDR3s include the opening cysteine and the closing phenylalanine or tryptophan. Fields, in order: J gene, clone size, V gene, CDR3 protein. Some rows have no size entry. The others give once, few or many, or a class for an expanded clone.

J gene: TRBJ1-1
clone size: many
V gene: TRBV6-1
CDR3 protein: CASSKGQGMDTEAFF

J gene: TRBJ1-2
clone size: many
V gene: TRBV5-1
CDR3 protein: CASSFSGQEYGYTF

J gene: TRBJ2-7
clone size: .
V gene: TRBV27
CDR3 protein: CASSLGVAYEQYF

J gene: TRBJ1-1
clone size: .
V gene: TRBV5-1
CDR3 protein: CASSNTGFSTEAFF

J gene: TRBJ1-2
clone size: many
V gene: TRBV29-1
CDR3 protein: CSVRSGSGRYGYTF

J gene: TRBJ2-7
clone size: many
V gene: TRBV29-1
CDR3 protein: CSVALSAFEQYF

J gene: TRBJ1-4
clone size: .
V gene: TRBV7-7
CDR3 protein: CASSSTGVYEKLFF

J gene: TRBJ2-3
clone size: few
V gene: TRBV29-1
CDR3 protein: CSVGGLAGGPFLATYTQYF

J gene: TRBJ2-7
clone size: many
V gene: TRBV6-5
CDR3 protein: CASSYSRGAGYEQYF

J gene: TRBJ2-1
clone size: few
V gene: TRBV6-5
CDR3 protein: CASSYSSGASGGSGNEQFF

J gene: TRBJ2-7
clone size: many
V gene: TRBV27
CDR3 protein: CASSSLTSGSYEQYF

J gene: TRBJ2-3
clone size: many
V gene: TRBV28
CDR3 protein: CASSSTGTPMGTDTQYF

J gene: TRBJ2-7
clone size: many
V gene: TRBV20-1
CDR3 protein: CSATRGSSPNYEQYF

J gene: TRBJ2-1
clone size: many
V gene: TRBV7-9
CDR3 protein: CASSPSTGEYYNEQFF

J gene: TRBJ2-1
clone size: few
V gene: TRBV4-2
CDR3 protein: CASSQEARGGYNEQFF

J gene: TRBJ2-3
clone size: many
V gene: TRBV20-1
CDR3 protein: CSASPGTAEYF

J gene: TRBJ1-1
clone size: many
V gene: TRBV5-1
CDR3 protein: CASSTVEGLWTEAFF

J gene: TRBJ2-1
clone size: many
V gene: TRBV12-3/TRBV12-4
CDR3 protein: CASSLARTSGTNEQFF

J gene: TRBJ2-7
clone size: many
V gene: TRBV11-1
CDR3 protein: CASSSDRVQPLREQYF

J gene: TRBJ2-1
clone size: many
V gene: TRBV2
CDR3 protein: CASSRLVGSYNEQFF

J gene: TRBJ2-3
clone size: many
V gene: TRBV7-2
CDR3 protein: CASSLVGAGGPDTQYF

J gene: TRBJ1-5
clone size: many
V gene: TRBV9
CDR3 protein: CASSVGMVNQPQHF

J gene: TRBJ1-4
clone size: many
V gene: TRBV12-3/TRBV12-4
CDR3 protein: CASSSPIHPGQNEKLFF

J gene: TRBJ2-2
clone size: many
V gene: TRBV28
CDR3 protein: CASSLFDRGHTGELFF

J gene: TRBJ2-5
clone size: many
V gene: TRBV5-1
CDR3 protein: CASSFTGEETQYF

J gene: TRBJ2-1
clone size: .
V gene: TRBV7-8
CDR3 protein: CASNTAGGDNEQFF

J gene: TRBJ2-4
clone size: many
V gene: TRBV2
CDR3 protein: CASIAGQTKNIQYF

J gene: TRBJ1-5
clone size: few
V gene: TRBV6-6
CDR3 protein: CASSYNGGRNQPQHF